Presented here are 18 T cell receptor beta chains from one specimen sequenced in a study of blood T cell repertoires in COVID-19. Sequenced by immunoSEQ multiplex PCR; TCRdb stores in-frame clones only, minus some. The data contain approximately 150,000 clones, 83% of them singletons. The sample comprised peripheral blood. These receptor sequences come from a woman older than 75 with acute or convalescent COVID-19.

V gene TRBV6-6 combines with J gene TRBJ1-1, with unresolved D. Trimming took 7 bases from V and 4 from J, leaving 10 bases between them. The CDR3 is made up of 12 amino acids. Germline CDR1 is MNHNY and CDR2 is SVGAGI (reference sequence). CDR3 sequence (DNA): TGTGCCAGCACTATGGCGGGCACTGAAGCTTTCTTT. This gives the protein CASTMAGTEAFF.

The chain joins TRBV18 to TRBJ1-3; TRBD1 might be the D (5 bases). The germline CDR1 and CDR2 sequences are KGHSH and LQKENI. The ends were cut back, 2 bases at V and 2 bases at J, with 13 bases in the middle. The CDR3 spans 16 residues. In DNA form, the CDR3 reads TGTGCCAGCTCACCAGGGGCGACACTCCCTGGAAACACCATATATTTT. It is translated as CASSPGATLPGNTIYF.

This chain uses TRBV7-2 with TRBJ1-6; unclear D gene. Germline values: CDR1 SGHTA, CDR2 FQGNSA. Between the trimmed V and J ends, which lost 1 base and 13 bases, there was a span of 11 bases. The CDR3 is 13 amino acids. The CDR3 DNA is TGTGCCAGCAGCTTAGGAAACACCGTCCCCCTCCACTTT. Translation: CASSLGNTVPLHF. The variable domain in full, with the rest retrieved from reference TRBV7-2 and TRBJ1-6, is GAGVSQSPSNKVTEKGKDVELRCDPISGHTALYWYRQSLGQGLEFLIYFQGNSAPDKSGLPSDRFSAERTGGSVSTLTIQRTQQEDSAVYLCASSLGNTVPLHFGNGTRLTVT.

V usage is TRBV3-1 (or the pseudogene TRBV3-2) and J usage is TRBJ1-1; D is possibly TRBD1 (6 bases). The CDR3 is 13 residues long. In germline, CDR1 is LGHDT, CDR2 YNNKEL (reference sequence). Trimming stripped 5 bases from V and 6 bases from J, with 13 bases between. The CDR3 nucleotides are TGTGCCAGCAGCAACCGACAGGCTTCTGAAGCTTTCTTT. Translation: CASSNRQASEAFF.

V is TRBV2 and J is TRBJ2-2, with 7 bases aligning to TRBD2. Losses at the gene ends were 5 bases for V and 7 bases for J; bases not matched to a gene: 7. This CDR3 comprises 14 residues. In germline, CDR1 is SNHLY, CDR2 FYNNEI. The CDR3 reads CASSLGGSVGELFF. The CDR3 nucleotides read TGTGCCAGCAGTTTGGGAGGGTCGGTCGGGGAGCTGTTTTTT.

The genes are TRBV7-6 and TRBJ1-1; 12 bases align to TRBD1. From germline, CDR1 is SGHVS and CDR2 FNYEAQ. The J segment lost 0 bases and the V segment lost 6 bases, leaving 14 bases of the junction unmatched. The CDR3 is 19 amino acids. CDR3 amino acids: CASRSVPGQGAQVNTEAFF. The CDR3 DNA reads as TGTGCCAGCAGATCGGTTCCGGGACAGGGGGCCCAAGTGAACACTGAAGCTTTCTTT.

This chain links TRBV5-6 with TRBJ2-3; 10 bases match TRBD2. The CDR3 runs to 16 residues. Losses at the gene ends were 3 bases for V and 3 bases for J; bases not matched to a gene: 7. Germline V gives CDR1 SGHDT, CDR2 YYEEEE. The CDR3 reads CASSWYSGRFTDTQYF. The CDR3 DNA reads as TGTGCCAGCAGCTGGTATAGCGGGAGGTTTACAGATACGCAGTATTTT.

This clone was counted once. The CDR3 DNA sequence: TGTGCCAGCAGCTTAGACCCGGGCTACGAGCAGTACTTC. Amino acids: CASSLDPGYEQYF. The chain employs TRBV7-9 and TRBJ2-7; D unresolved. The CDR3 extends over 13 amino acids. Per the germline V gene, CDR1 is SEHNR and CDR2 is FQNEAQ (reference sequence). V gave up 1 base and J gave up 3 bases, with 7 bases separating them.

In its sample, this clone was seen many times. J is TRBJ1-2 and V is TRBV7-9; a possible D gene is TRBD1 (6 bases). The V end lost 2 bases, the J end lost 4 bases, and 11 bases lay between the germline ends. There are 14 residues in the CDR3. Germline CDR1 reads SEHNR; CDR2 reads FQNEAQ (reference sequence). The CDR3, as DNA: TGTGCCAGCAGCTTAACTAGGGGGAGCTATGGCTACACCTTC. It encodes CASSLTRGSYGYTF.

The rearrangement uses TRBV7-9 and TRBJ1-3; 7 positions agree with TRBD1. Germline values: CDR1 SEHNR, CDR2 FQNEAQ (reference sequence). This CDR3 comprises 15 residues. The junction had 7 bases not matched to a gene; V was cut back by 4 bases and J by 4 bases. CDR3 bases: TGTGCCAGCAGCTCAGCGGGCAGGGGGGGAAACACCATATATTTT. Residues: CASSSAGRGGNTIYF.

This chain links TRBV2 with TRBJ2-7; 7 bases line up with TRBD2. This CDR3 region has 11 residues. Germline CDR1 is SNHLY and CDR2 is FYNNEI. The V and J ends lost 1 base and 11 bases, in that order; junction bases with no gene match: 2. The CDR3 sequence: CASSEDGGKYF. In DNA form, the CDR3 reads TGTGCCAGCAGTGAAGACGGGGGGAAGTACTTC.

The CDR3 here is CASNIQGFTQYF. The CDR3, as DNA: TGTGCCAGCAATATACAGGGGTTTACGCAGTATTTT. This rearrangement joins TRBV3-1 (or the pseudogene TRBV3-2) to TRBJ2-3; 7 bases are a match to TRBD1. The germline gives CDR1 LGHDT, CDR2 YNNKEL (reference sequence). The CDR3 consists of 12 residues. Trimming removed 7 bases from V and 8 bases from J; junction bases left unmatched: 6.

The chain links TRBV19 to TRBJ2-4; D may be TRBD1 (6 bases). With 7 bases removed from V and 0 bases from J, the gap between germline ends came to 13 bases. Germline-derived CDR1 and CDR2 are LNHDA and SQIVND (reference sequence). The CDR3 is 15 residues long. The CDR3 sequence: CASNGRTEAKNIQYF. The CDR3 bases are TGTGCCAGTAACGGGCGGACAGAAGCCAAAAACATTCAGTACTTC.

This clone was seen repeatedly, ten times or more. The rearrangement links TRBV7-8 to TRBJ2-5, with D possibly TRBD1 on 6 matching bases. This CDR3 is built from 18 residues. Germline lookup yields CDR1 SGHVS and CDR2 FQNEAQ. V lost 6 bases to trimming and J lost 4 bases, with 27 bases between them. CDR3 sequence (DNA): TGTGCCAGCAGTCGTACTGCAACGGGACACTTGTCGGGAGAGACCCAGTACTTC. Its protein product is CASSRTATGHLSGETQYF.

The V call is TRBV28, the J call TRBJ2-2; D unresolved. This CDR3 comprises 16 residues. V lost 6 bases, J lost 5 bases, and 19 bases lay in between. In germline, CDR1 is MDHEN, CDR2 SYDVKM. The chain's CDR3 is CASSLISVTGTGELFF. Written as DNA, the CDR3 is TGTGCCAGCAGCTTAATATCAGTCACCGGGACCGGGGAGCTGTTTTTT. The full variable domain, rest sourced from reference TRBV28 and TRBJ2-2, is DVKVTQSSRYLVKRTGEKVFLECVQDMDHENMFWYRQDPGLGLRLIYFSYDVKMKEKGDIPEGYSVSREKKERFSLILESASTNQTSMYLCASSLISVTGTGELFFGEGSRLTVL.

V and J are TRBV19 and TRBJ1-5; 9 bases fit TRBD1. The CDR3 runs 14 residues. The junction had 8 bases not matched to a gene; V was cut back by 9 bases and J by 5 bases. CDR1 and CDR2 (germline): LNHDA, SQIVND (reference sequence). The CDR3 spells CASTPGTGHQPQHF. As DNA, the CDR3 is TGTGCCAGCACCCCCGGGACAGGGCATCAGCCCCAGCATTTT.

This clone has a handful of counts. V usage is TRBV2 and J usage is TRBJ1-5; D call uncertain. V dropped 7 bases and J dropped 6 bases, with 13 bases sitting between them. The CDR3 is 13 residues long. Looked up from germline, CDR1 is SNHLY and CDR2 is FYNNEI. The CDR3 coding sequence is TGTGCCAGCATGAGGGCGGCGAGTCAGCCCCAGCATTTT. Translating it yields CASMRAASQPQHF.

Here the CDR3 DNA reads TGTGCCAGCACTGACACCGGCGCGGAGGGATTCTTT. Translated, it gives CASTDTGAEGFF. The chain combines TRBV28 with TRBJ1-1; D gene unclear. The CDR3 spans 12 residues. Looked up from germline, CDR1 is MDHEN and CDR2 is SYDVKM. Between the trimmed V and J ends, which lost 7 bases and 14 bases, there was a span of 20 bases.